Ten or more counts support the clone carrying this T cell receptor beta chain. The CDR3 has 14 amino acids. Germline values: CDR1 DFQATT, CDR2 SNEGSKA (reference sequence). The ends lost 6 bases at V and 0 bases at J; junction bases unmatched: 2. These data belong to a study of human T cells and chemical hapten exposure. TCRdb analysed the RACE reads with MiXCR anew, one entry per CDR3 protein. Here the sample spans fewer than 95,000 distinct CDR3 sequences, over 9.5% being singletons. As to time point: patch test 1, 2 weeks after DPC sensitization. Treatment specified: therapeutic diphenylcyclopropenone sensitization with weekly scalp DPC.

The receptor comes from a man aged 40-49 years with alopecia areata. Some clones in this sample may be carry-over from other donors' samples. The material sequenced was whole blood, taken in connection with sensitization to the hapten diphenylcyclopropenone (DPC). The genes are TRBV20-1 and TRBJ1-5, with 10 bases matching TRBD1. CDR3: CSARDRGSNQPQHF. In DNA form, the CDR3 reads TGCAGTGCAAGGGACAGGGGTAGCAATCAGCCCCAGCATTTT.